The sequence of this TCR beta chain was determined in a study of T-cell reconstitution after alpha-beta-depleted transplantation in children. The study's findings and limits: The origin of high day-60 TCRbeta diversity in some patients lay in surviving recipient T cells and thymic progenitors.

The library targeted TCRbeta and was prepared with unique molecular identifiers. A single record per CDR3 protein comes from TCRdb applying MiXCR to the PCR reads. The sample yields 900,000 or so distinct CDR3 sequences, roughly 15% seen once. With V trimmed by 2 bases and J by 6 bases, 9 bases remained unmatched. The CDR3 totals 15 residues. Germline-derived CDR1 and CDR2 are SGHVS and FNYEAQ. This clonotype was picked up a small number of times. What it binds is unknown. Sequenced here: PBMCs, mostly from graft donor cells, sampled 360 days after TCRalphabeta/CD19-depleted stem cell transplant. This chain joins TRBV7-6 and TRBJ2-7, with 8 bases lining up with TRBD2. This receptor was taken from a male patient under 18 who had a stem cell transplant for acute lymphoblastic leukemia, so the T cells may come from the graft donor. The CDR3, as DNA: TGTGCCAGCAGCTTACAGCGGGAGAACTCTGGCGAGCAGTACTTC. Its translation is CASSLQRENSGEQYF.